This T cell receptor (beta chain) was identified during a study of regulatory T cells in long-lasting Graves disease. The CDR3 length is 15 residues. The V gene lost 3 bases and the J gene lost 8 bases, with 19 bases spanning the gap. From germline, CDR1 is LNHNV and CDR2 YYDKDF (reference sequence). Many counts were recorded for this clonotype. Antigen specificity is unknown. The time point was: newly diagnosed GD, antithyroid drugs for less than 3 months. RNA from PBMCs was the source of the TCR library. A nine-milliliter sample of peripheral blood was drawn into EDTA tubes. Overall study results and limits: Limited sample numbers may have lowered accuracy.

With iRepertoire HTBI primers and Arm-PCR of CDR3 regions, TCR beta libraries were built. A single record per CDR3 protein comes from TCRdb applying MiXCR to the multiplex PCR reads. The table records 350,000 to 450,000 distinct CDR3 sequences, around 16% of them present only once. These data were also reused for a study on T cells in Graves' hyperthyroidism and ophthalmopathy.

Sequenced here: peripheral blood mononuclear cells (PBMCs), sampled at new diagnosis, from a patient treated with antithyroid drugs. The receptor was isolated from a middle-aged woman with Graves disease. The chain recombines TRBV15 with TRBJ2-5, with D perhaps TRBD2 (5 bases). The CDR3 loop reads CATSRTGGEPGTQYF. DNA for the CDR3: TGTGCCACCAGCAGGACGGGTGGGGAGCCTGGCACCCAGTACTTC.